This T cell receptor (beta chain) was sequenced for a study of T cells in Graves' hyperthyroidism and ophthalmopathy. Study in general: At initial diagnosis, before any treatment had begun, peripheral blood was obtained.

The V gene lost 5 bases and the J gene lost 2 bases, with 19 bases spanning the gap. The germline CDR1 and CDR2 sequences are SGHAT and FQNNGV. This CDR3 contains 17 residues. Researchers amplified the TCR beta CDR3 regions from RNA transcripts. The HTBI primer set drove a first-round RT-PCR of the TCR CDR3. TCRdb passed the multiplex PCR reads through MiXCR, listing each CDR3 protein once. This repertoire shows about 360,000 distinct CDR3 sequences, 13% found once; its top ten account for about 20%. The source is a man aged 25 to 40 with Graves' hyperthyroidism that later progressed to Graves' ophthalmopathy. This chain joins TRBV11-2 and TRBJ2-1; D is unresolved. The sample taken for sequencing was blood. CDR3 region: CASSHQDEVSPYNEQFF. The CDR3 nucleotides are TGTGCCAGCAGCCACCAGGACGAAGTGAGCCCCTACAATGAGCAGTTCTTC.